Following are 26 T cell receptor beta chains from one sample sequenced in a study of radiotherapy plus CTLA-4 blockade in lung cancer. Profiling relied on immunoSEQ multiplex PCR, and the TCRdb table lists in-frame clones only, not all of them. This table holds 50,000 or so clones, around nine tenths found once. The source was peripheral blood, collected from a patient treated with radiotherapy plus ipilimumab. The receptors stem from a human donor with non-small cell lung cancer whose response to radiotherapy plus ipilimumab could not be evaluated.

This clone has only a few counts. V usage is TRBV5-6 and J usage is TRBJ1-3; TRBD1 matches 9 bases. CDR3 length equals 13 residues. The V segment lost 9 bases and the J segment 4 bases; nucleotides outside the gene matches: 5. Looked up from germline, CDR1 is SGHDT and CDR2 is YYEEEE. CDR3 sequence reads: CATNRGRGNTIYF. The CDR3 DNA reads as TGTGCCACCAACAGGGGGCGCGGAAACACCATATATTTT.

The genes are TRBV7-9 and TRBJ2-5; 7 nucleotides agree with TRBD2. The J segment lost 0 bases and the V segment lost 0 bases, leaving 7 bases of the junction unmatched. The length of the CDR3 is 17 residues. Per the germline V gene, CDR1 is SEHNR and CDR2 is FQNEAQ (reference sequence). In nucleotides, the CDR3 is TGTGCCAGCAGCTTAGCGCGAGGCGGGAGCCACCAAGAGACCCAGTACTTC. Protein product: CASSLARGGSHQETQYF. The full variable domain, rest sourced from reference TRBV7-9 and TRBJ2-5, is DTGVSQNPRHKITKRGQNVTFRCDPISEHNRLYWYRQTLGQGPEFLTYFQNEAQLEKSRLLSDRFSAERPKGSFSTLEIQRTEQGDSAMYLCASSLARGGSHQETQYFGPGTRLLVL.

For the CDR3, the DNA is TGCGCCAGCAGTGGTGGACTAGCGGGCAATGAGCAGTTCTTC. This codes for CASSGGLAGNEQFF. The chain couples TRBV10-1 to TRBJ2-1, with 11 bases identical to TRBD2. After removal of 4 bases from V and 6 bases from J, the junction contained 2 bases not matched to a gene. Per germline, CDR1 WNHNN and CDR2 SYGVQD (reference sequence). The CDR3 covers 14 residues.

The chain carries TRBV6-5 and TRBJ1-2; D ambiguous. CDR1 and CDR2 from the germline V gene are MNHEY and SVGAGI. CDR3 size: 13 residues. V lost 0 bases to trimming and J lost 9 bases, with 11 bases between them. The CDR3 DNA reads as TGTGCCAGCAGTTACTCCGACAAATCGAGCTACACCTTC. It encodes CASSYSDKSSYTF.

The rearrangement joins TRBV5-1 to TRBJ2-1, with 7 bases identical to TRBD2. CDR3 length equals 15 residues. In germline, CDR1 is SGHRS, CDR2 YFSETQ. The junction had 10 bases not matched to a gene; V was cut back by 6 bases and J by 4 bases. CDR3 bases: TGCGCCAGCAACGAGCGGGATCCCCAATACAATGAGCAGTTCTTC. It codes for CASNERDPQYNEQFF.

In DNA, the CDR3 is TGTGCCAGCAGCCTAGGACAGGGTTTCGGCACCATATATTTT. Residues: CASSLGQGFGTIYF. This sequence joins TRBV7-9 and TRBJ1-3; TRBD1 agrees at 8 bases. The junction had 9 bases not matched to a gene; V was cut back by 5 bases and J by 9 bases. This CDR3 spans 14 amino acids. Germline lookup yields CDR1 SEHNR and CDR2 FQNEAQ (reference sequence).

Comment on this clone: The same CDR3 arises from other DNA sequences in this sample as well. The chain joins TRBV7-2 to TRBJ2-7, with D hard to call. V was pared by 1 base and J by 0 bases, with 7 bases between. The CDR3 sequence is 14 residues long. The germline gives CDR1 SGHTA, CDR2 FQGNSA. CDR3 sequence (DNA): TGTGCCAGCAGCTTAGGGCGGTCCTCCTACGAGCAGTACTTC. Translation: CASSLGRSSYEQYF. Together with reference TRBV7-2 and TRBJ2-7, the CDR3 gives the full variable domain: GAGVSQSPSNKVTEKGKDVELRCDPISGHTALYWYRQSLGQGLEFLIYFQGNSAPDKSGLPSDRFSAERTGGSVSTLTIQRTQQEDSAVYLCASSLGRSSYEQYFGPGTRLTVT.

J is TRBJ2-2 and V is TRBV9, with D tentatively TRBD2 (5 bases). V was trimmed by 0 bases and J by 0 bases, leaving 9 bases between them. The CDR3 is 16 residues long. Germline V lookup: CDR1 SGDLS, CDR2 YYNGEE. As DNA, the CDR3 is TGTGCCAGCAGCGTAGCCACTAGTGCGAACACCGGGGAGCTGTTTTTT. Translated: CASSVATSANTGELFF. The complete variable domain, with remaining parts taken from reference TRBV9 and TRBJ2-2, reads DSGVTQTPKHLITATGQRVTLRCSPRSGDLSVYWYQQSLDQGLQFLIQYYNGEERAKGNILERFSAQQFPDLHSELNLSSLELGDSALYFCASSVATSANTGELFFGEGSRLTVL.

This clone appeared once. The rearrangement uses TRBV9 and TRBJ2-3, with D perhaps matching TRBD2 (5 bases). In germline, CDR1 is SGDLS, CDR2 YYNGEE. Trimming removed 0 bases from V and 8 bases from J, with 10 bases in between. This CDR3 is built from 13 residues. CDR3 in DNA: TGTGCCAGCAGCGTAGGGTCGGGGAGTACGCAGTATTTT. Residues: CASSVGSGSTQYF.

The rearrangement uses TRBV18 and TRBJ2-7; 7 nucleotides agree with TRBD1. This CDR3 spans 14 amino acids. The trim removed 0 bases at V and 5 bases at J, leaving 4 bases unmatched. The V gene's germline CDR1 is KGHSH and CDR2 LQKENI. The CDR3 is CASSPPRGTDEQYF. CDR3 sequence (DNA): TGTGCCAGCTCACCACCCAGGGGGACCGACGAGCAGTACTTC.

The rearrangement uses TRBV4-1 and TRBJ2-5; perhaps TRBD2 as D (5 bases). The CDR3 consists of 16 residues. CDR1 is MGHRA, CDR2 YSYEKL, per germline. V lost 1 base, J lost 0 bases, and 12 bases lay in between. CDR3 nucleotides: TGCGCCAGCAGCCAAGGTGACGGGATGTACCAAGAGACCCAGTACTTC. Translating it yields CASSQGDGMYQETQYF.

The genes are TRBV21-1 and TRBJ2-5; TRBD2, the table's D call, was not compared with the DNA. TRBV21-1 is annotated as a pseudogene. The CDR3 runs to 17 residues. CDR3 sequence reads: CASSKVLGGFHQETQYF. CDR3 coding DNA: TGTGCCAGCAGCAAAGTCCTTGGCGGCTTCCATCAAGAGACCCAGTACTTC.

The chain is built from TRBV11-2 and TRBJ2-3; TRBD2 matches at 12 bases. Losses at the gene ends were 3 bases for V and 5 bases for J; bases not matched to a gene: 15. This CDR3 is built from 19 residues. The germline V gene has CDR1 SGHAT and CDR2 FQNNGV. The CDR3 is CASSFEGRTSGRTVDTQYF. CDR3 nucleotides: TGTGCCAGCAGCTTCGAGGGTAGAACTAGCGGGAGGACTGTAGATACGCAGTATTTT.

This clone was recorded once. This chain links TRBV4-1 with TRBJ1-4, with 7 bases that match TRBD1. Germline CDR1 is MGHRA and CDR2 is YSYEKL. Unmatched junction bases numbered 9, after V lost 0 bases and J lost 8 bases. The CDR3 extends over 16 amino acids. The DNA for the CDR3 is TGCGCCAGCAGCCAAGATATGACAAGGGGGCAGGAAAAACTGTTTTTT. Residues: CASSQDMTRGQEKLFF.

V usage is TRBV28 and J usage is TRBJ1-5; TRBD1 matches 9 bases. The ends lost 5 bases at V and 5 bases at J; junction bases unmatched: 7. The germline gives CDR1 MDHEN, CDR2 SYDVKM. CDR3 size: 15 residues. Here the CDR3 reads CASSGRWTGDQPQHF. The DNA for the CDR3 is TGTGCCAGCAGTGGCCGGTGGACAGGGGATCAGCCCCAGCATTTT.

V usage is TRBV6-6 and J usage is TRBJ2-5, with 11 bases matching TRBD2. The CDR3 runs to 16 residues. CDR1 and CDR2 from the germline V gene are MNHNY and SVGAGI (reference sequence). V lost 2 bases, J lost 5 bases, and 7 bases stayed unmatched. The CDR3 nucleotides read TGTGCCAGCAGTTACGGGCTAGCGGGAGGTACCGAGACCCAGTACTTC. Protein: CASSYGLAGGTETQYF.

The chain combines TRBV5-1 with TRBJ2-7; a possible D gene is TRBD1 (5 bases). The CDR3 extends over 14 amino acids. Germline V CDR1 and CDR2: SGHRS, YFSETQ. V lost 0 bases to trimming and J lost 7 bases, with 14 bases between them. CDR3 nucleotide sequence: TGCGCCAGCAGCTTGGCCCAGGGTTCGGGTGAGCAGTACTTC. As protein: CASSLAQGSGEQYF. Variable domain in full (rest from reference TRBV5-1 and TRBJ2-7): KAGVTQTPRYLIKTRGQQVTLSCSPISGHRSVSWYQQTPGQGLQFLFEYFSETQRNKGNFPGRFSGRQFSNSRSEMNVSTLELGDSALYLCASSLAQGSGEQYFGPGTRLTVT.

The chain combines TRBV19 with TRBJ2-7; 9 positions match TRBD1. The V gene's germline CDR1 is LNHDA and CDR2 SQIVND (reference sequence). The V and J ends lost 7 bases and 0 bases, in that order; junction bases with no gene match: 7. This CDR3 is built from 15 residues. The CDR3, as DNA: TGTGCCAGTACCAAAACAGGGGGCAACTCCTACGAGCAGTACTTC. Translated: CASTKTGGNSYEQYF. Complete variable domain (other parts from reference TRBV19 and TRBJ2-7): DGGITQSPKYLFRKEGQNVTLSCEQNLNHDAMYWYRQDPGQGLRLIYYSQIVNDFQKGDIAEGYSVSREKKESFPLTVTSAQKNPTAFYLCASTKTGGNSYEQYFGPGTRLTVT.

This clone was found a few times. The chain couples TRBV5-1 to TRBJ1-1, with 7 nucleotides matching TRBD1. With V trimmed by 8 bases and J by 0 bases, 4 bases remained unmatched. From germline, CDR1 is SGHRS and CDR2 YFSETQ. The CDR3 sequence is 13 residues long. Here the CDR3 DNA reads TGCGCCAGTACAGGGGACCTGAACACTGAAGCTTTCTTT. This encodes CASTGDLNTEAFF.

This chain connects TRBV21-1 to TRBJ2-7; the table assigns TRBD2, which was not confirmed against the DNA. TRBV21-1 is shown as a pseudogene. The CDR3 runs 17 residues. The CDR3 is CASSCRDPGLLCCEQYF. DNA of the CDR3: TGTGCCAGCAGTTGCCGGGATCCGGGACTCCTTTGCTGCGAGCAGTACTTC.

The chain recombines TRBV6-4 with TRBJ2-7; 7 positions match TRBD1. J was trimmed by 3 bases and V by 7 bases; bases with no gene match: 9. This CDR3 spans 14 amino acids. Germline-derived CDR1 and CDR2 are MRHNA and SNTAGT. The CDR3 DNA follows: TGTGCCAGCATTAAGACAGGGTCAGACTACGAGCAGTACTTC. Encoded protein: CASIKTGSDYEQYF.

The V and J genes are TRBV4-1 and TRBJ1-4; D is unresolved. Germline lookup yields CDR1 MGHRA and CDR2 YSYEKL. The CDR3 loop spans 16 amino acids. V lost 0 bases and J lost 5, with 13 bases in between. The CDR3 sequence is CASSQENTRRNEKLFF. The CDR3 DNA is TGCGCCAGCAGCCAAGAAAACACCAGGAGGAATGAAAAACTGTTTTTT.

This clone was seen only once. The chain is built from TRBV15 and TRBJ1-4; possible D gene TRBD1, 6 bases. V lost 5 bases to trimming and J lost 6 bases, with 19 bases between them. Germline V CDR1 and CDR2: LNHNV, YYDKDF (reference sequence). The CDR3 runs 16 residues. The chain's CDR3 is CATSPPISAGDEKLFF. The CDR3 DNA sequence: TGTGCCACCAGCCCCCCCATTTCGGCAGGGGATGAAAAACTGTTTTTT.

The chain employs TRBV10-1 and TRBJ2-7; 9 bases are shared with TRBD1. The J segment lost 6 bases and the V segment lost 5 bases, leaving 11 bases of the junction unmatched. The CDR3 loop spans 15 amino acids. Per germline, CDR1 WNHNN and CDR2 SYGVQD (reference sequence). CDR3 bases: TGCGCCAGCAGTCCCTCCACCGGGACAGGGACCGAGCAGTACTTC. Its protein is CASSPSTGTGTEQYF.

CDR3 sequence reads: CASSFVGGNYGYTF. The CDR3 region has the DNA TGTGCCAGCAGCTTCGTGGGGGGAAACTATGGCTACACCTTC. The chain combines TRBV5-6 with TRBJ1-2; D may be TRBD1 (5 bases). This CDR3 has 14 residues. V was pared by 2 bases and J by 2 bases, with 10 bases between. Looked up from germline, CDR1 is SGHDT and CDR2 is YYEEEE.

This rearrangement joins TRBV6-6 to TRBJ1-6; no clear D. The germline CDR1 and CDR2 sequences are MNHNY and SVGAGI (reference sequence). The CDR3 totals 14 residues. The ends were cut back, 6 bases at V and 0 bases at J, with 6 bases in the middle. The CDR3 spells CASRLSSYNSPLHF. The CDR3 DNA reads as TGTGCCAGCAGACTTAGCTCCTATAATTCACCCCTCCACTTT.